This T cell receptor (beta chain) was captured by sequencing in a study of T cells in Graves' hyperthyroidism and ophthalmopathy. V was pared by 1 base and J by 7 bases, with 11 bases between. The CDR3 totals 13 residues. Germline V gene data show CDR1 as SGHNT and CDR2 as YYREEE (reference sequence). The source material, RNA transcripts, was used to amplify TCR beta CDR3 regions. When the TCR CDR3 underwent first-round RT-PCR, the HTBI primer set was used. In TCRdb, the multiplex PCR reads were re-called with MiXCR into one record per CDR3 protein. The sample shows under 650,000 distinct CDR3 sequences, about 16% of them seen only once.

The rearrangement links TRBV5-4 to TRBJ1-1; unclear D gene. This receptor was identified in a woman in her twenties or thirties with Graves' hyperthyroidism. Specimen: blood. The CDR3 bases are TGTGCCAGCAGCTTGATCGACACATATGAAGCTTTCTTT. It yields the protein CASSLIDTYEAFF.